This T cell receptor (beta chain) was recorded in a study of patients and donors after allogeneic stem cell transplantation (dated by TCRdb to between 2020 and 2021). For CDR1 and CDR2, the germline V gene lists KGHDR and SFDVKD. The CDR3 numbers 16 residues from cysteine through phenylalanine. Kept here is only the CDR3 DNA, which spans 48 bases and is read in frame from base 1. Ends trimmed: V by 5 bases, J by 4 bases; bases unmatched to a gene: 5. The method was RT-PCR. The instrument was a NextSeq 550. Using fastp trimming at Q25 and MiXCR clonotype assembly, TCRdb reanalyzed the public sequencing data and kept in-frame beta chains. CDR3 protein duplicates are merged, each entry listing the most common genes and DNA. The sample contains approximately 160,000 distinct CDR3 sequences, approximately 28% of them found a single time. The ten largest clones add up to about 3.3% of the sample. For this clonotype: Its antigen is currently not known. There are no base qualities to consult, and no much larger clone falls within one base.

This receptor chain uses TRBV24-1 and TRBJ2-5, with 14 bases matching TRBD2. This clonotype originated in a human donor who was either an allogeneic HSCT recipient or a stem cell or donor lymphocyte infusion donor (not recorded which). It is not recorded whose cells these are; they may come from a transplant donor. Source material: blood, either unsorted or a sorted T cell fraction (not recorded which). The nucleotide sequence is TGTGCCACCAGTGGTCCGGGACTAGCGGGAGTAGAGACCCAGTACTTC. Translated, this is CATSGPGLAGVETQYF.